The clone carrying this T cell receptor beta chain occurred a few times. The antigen remains unidentified. This record comes from a study of Graves' ophthalmopathy and Graves' hyperthyroidism. Study overall: Peripheral blood was collected at initial diagnosis, before any treatment.

Amplification targeted the TCR beta CDR3 regions, with RNA transcripts as the source material. First-round RT-PCR employed HTBI primers, with a second-round multiplex PCR after it. TCRdb reprocessed the multiplex PCR reads with MiXCR, giving one entry per CDR3 protein. The repertoire consists of over 450,000 distinct CDR3 sequences, with over 13% occurring once and the leading ten covering approximately 9.8%. Each diagnosis was determined on the basis of clinical symptoms, serum thyroxine, TRAb, thyroid ultrasound and orbital computed tomography. Broader study findings: Also, most clonotypes expanded in the thyroid above 0.001 frequency appeared in blood.

The sequence derives from a woman younger than 45 with Graves' ophthalmopathy. The specimen was blood.

The CDR3 DNA follows: TGTGCCAGCAGCGCGGCGCATCGGGGGCAAGAGACCCAGTACTTC. Translation gives CASSAAHRGQETQYF. The J gene is TRBJ2-5, the V gene TRBV5-5; tentatively, D is TRBD2 (6 bases). Germline CDR1 is SGHKS and CDR2 is YYEKEE (reference sequence). The CDR3 covers 15 residues. V shed 4 bases and J shed 2 bases, with 15 bases lying between them.